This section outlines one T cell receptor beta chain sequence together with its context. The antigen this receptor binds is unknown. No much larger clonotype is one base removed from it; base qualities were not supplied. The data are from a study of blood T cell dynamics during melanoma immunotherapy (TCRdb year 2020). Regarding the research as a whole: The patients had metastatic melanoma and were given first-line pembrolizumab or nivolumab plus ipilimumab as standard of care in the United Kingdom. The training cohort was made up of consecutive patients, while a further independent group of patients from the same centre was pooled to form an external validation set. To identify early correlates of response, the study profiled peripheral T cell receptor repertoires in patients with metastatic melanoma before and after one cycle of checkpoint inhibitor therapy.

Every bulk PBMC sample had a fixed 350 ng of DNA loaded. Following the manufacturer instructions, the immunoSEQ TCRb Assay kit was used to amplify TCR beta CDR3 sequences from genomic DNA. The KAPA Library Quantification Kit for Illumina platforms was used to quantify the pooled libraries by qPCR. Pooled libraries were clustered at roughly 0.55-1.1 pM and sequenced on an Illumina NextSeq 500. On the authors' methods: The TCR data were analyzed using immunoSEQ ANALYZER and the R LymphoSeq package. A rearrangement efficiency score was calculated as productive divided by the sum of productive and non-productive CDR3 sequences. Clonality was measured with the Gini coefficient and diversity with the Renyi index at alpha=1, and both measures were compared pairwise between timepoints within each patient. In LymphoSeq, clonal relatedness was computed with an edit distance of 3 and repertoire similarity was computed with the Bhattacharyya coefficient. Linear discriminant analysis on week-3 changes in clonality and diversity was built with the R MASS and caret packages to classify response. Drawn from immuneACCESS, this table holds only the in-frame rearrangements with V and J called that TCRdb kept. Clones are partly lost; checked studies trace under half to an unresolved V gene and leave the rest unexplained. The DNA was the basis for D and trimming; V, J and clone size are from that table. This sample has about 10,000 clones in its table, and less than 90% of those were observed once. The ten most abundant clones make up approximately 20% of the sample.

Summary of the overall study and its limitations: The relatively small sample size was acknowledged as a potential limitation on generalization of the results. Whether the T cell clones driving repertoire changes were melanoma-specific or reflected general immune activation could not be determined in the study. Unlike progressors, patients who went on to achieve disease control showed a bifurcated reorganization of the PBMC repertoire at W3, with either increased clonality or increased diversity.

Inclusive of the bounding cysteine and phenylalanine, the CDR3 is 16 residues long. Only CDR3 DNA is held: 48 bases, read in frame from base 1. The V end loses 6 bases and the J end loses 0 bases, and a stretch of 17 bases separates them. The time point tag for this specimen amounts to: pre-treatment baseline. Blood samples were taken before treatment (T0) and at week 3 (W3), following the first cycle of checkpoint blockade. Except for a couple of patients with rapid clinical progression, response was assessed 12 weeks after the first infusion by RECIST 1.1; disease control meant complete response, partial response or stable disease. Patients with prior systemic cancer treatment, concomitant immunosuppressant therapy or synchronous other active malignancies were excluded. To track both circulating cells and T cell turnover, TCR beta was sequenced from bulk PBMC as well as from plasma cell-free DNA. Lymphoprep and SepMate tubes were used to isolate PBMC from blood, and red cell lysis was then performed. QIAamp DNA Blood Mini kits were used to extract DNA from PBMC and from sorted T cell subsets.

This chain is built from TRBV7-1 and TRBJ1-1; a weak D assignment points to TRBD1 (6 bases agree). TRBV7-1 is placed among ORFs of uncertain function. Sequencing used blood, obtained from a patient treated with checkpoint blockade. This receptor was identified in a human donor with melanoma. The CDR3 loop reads CASSPYQGTVNTEAFF. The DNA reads TGTGCCAGCAGTCCTTATCAGGGGACGGTGAACACTGAAGCTTTCTTT.